A selection of T cell receptor beta chains follows, all from one sample in a study of human T cells and chemical hapten exposure. From the RACE reads, TCRdb called clonotypes with MiXCR, one entry per CDR3 protein. Among 350,000 or so distinct CDR3 sequences, roughly 6.9% were seen once, and the ten largest hold approximately 8%. The material was whole blood, obtained in connection with sensitization to the hapten diphenylcyclopropenone (DPC). The receptors derive from a woman aged 18-29 years with alopecia areata. Some clones in this sample may be carry-over from other donors' samples. The CDR3 runs from the conserved cysteine through the conserved F or W. A D gene is named only where the DNA matches it firmly. Size values are once, few and many counts, or a class for expanded clones, and some rows have none.

D	size	J	V	DNA	CDR3
.	few	TRBJ2-5	TRBV12-3/TRBV12-4	TGTGCCAGCAGTTTTTCCCGGCAAGAGACCCAGTACTTC	CASSFSRQETQYF
.	many	TRBJ1-2	TRBV28	TGTGCCAGCAGCCCAACCGGGGGACACTATGGCTACACCTTC	CASSPTGGHYGYTF
.	.	TRBJ2-6	TRBV7-3	TGTGCCAGCAGCTTAGGTCCCTACTCTGGGGCCAACGTCCTGACTTTC	CASSLGPYSGANVLTF
.	.	TRBJ2-1	TRBV24-1	TGTGCCACCAGTGATTTAGGTAATGAACAGAACTATGAGCAGTTCTTC	CATSDLGNEQNYEQFF
.	.	TRBJ2-1	TRBV7-3	TGTGCCAGCAGCCCCCGGGACGGAGACAATGAGCAGTTCTTC	CASSPRDGDNEQFF
TRBD1	few	TRBJ2-1	TRBV6-2/TRBV6-3	TGTGCCAGCAGTTATGCGGGACAGGGGGCCCTCTACAATGAGCAGTTCTTC	CASSYAGQGALYNEQFF
.	many	TRBJ2-1	TRBV12-5	TGTGCTAGTGGTTTGCTAAGGAGCACCGGATACAATGAGCAGTTCTTC	CASGLLRSTGYNEQFF
.	few	TRBJ1-5	TRBV4-1	TGCGCCAGCAGCCAAATGACTGGGCCATCCCATCGGCCCCAGCATTTT	CASSQMTGPSHRPQHF
TRBD1	.	TRBJ2-2	TRBV5-4	TGTGCCAGCAGCTTGGGCGGGACAGGGGGAGTCACCGGGGAGCTGTTTTTT	CASSLGGTGGVTGELFF
TRBD1	few	TRBJ2-2	TRBV3-1	TGTGCCAGCAGCCAAGCCCCGGCGACAGGGGACACCGGGGAGCTGTTTTTT	CASSQAPATGDTGELFF
.	many	TRBJ2-3	TRBV29-1	TGCAGCGTGGGGGGACTTCCAATGGGAGCAGATACGCAGTATTTT	CSVGGLPMGADTQYF
.	many	TRBJ2-7	TRBV7-6	TGTGCCAGCAGTACTGGACAGTTCTCCTACGAGCAGTACTTC	CASSTGQFSYEQYF
TRBD1	many	TRBJ2-3	TRBV9	TGTGCCAGCAGCGTACAGGGGGTCACAGATACGCAGTATTTT	CASSVQGVTDTQYF
.	.	TRBJ1-6	TRBV2	TGTGCCAGCGTGAGGGGAGAAGGGTCACCCCTCCACTTT	CASVRGEGSPLHF
TRBD2	.	TRBJ2-3	TRBV3-1	TGTGCCAGCAGCCAACGGGGGGGACCTGCAGATACGCAGTATTTT	CASSQRGGPADTQYF
.	few	TRBJ2-7	TRBV20-1	TGCAGTGCTAGTAGAGACCTTAGGTACGAGCAGTACTTC	CSASRDLRYEQYF
TRBD2	.	TRBJ2-7	TRBV5-1	TGCGCCAGCAGCATCATTCCGGGGGGGCCTAACGAGCAGTACTTC	CASSIIPGGPNEQYF
TRBD1	.	TRBJ1-6	TRBV20-1	TGCAGTGCTTCTCGGACAGGGATCTCACCCCTCCACTTT	CSASRTGISPLHF
TRBD1	.	TRBJ1-6	TRBV18	TGTGCCAGCTCACCACTCGGAATAGGACAGGGGAATTCACCCCTCCACTTT	CASSPLGIGQGNSPLHF
.	.	TRBJ1-5	TRBV7-8	TGTGCCAGCAGCCCGGACAAACGGGGCAATCAGCCCCAGCATTTT	CASSPDKRGNQPQHF
TRBD2	few	TRBJ2-7	TRBV29-1	TGCAGCGTTGAACCGAGCGGGGGGGCCTACGAGCAGTACTTC	CSVEPSGGAYEQYF
.	many	TRBJ2-1	TRBV6-2/TRBV6-3	TGTGCCAGCAGTCGACCGATCAATGAGCAGTTCTTC	CASSRPINEQFF
.	many	TRBJ1-3	TRBV20-1	TGCAGTGCTAGTAGTGGATCCGGGTCTCTGATCTTTGTCTCTGGAAACACCATATATTTT	CSASSGSGSLIFVSGNTIYF
TRBD2	many	TRBJ2-3	TRBV7-6	TGTGCCAGCAGCTGGAAGCGGGAGAGCACAGATACGCAGTATTTT	CASSWKRESTDTQYF
.	many	TRBJ2-6	TRBV29-1	TGCAGCGTTAAGGTCGCTGGGGGGGCCAACGTCCTGACTTTC	CSVKVAGGANVLTF
TRBD1	many	TRBJ1-1	TRBV4-3	TGCGCCAGCAGCCAGGGATCACAGGGGTTGGGTGAAGCTTTCTTT	CASSQGSQGLGEAFF
TRBD2	.	TRBJ2-3	TRBV5-1	TGCGCCAGCAGCCCTACACTAGCGGGGTCAGATACGCAGTATTTT	CASSPTLAGSDTQYF